This T cell receptor beta chain came from a study of T cells expressing NK-cell markers. Study summary: Out of eight donors sequenced, seven tested HCMV-seropositive and the remaining one seronegative. Study-wide points: Of the CD8+ T cells in roughly 6 donors, about 1.0-7.5% belonged to dominant NKG2C+ clonotypes. These clonotypes additionally ranked first within the CD3+CD56-NKG2C+ fraction of a handful of donors.

With UMIs, 5'RACE template switching was used to make TCR beta cDNA. From its re-call of the 5' RACE reads, TCRdb lists each CDR3 protein once, without DNA. The listing records 300,000 to 450,000 distinct CDR3 sequences. Germline V gene data show CDR1 as MNHNS and CDR2 as SASEGT. The length of the CDR3 is 15 residues. With regard to this clonotype: Its antigen is unknown.

The specimen was blood T cells: a sorted CD56 or NKG2C T cell subset, CD4+ or CD8+ T cells, or bulk PBMC T cells (not recorded which). This TCR came from a man aged 18-70 years in good health. J is TRBJ2-7 and V is TRBV6-1; the D gene TCRdb calls, TRBD1, cannot be checked with no DNA. The CDR3 is CASHKPGHTTYEQYF.